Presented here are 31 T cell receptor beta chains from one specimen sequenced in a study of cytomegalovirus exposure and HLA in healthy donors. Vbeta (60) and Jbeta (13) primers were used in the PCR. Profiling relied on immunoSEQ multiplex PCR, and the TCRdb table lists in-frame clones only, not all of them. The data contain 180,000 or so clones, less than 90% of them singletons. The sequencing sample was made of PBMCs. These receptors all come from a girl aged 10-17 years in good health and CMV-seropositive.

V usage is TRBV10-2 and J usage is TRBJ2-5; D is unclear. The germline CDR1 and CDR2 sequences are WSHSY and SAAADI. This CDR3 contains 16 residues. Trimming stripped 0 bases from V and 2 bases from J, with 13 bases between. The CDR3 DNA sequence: TGCGCCAGCAGTGAGTCGAGACTCATGTTTCAAGAGACCCAGTACTTC. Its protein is CASSESRLMFQETQYF.

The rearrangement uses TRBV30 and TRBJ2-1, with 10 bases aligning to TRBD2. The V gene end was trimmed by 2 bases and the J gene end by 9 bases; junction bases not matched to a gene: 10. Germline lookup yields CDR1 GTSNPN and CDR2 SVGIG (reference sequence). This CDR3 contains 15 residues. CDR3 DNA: TGTGCCTGGAGTAAGGGGCTAGCGGGAGTTCTTGAGCAGTTCTTC. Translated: CAWSKGLAGVLEQFF.

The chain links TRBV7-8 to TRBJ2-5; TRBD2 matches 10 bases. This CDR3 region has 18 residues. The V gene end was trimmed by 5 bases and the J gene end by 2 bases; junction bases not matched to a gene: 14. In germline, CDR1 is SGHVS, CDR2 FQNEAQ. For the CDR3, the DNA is TGTGCCAGCAGCCCGCACCCCCGGGCTAGCGGGGGACAAGAGACCCAGTACTTC. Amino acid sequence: CASSPHPRASGGQETQYF.

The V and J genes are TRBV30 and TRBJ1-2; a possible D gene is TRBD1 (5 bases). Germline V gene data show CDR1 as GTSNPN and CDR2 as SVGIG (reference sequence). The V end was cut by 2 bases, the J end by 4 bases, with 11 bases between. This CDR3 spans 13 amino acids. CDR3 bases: TGTGCCTGGAGTCGGGGGGTAGGCTATGGCTACACCTTC. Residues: CAWSRGVGYGYTF.

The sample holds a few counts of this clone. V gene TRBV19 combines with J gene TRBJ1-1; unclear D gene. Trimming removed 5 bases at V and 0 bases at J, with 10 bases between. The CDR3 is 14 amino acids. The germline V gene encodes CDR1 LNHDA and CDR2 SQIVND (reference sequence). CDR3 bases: TGTGCCAGTAGTGTGGGCAGGATGAACACTGAAGCTTTCTTT. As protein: CASSVGRMNTEAFF. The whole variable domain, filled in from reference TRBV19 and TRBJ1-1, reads DGGITQSPKYLFRKEGQNVTLSCEQNLNHDAMYWYRQDPGQGLRLIYYSQIVNDFQKGDIAEGYSVSREKKESFPLTVTSAQKNPTAFYLCASSVGRMNTEAFFGQGTRLTVV.

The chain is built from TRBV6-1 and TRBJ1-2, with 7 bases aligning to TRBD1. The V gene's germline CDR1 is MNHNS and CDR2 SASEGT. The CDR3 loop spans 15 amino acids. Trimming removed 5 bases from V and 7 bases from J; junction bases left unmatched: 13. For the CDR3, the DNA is TGTGCCAGCAGTCCGAGGCGGGACAGAGACACTGGCTACACCTTC. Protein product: CASSPRRDRDTGYTF.

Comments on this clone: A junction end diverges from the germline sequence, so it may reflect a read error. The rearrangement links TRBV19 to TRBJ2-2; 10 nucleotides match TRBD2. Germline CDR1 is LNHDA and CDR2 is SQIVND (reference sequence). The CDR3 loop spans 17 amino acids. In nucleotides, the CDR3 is TGTGCCAGTAGTCCGAGGACTAGCGGACCCGAACACCGGGGAGCTGTTTTT. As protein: CASSPRTSGPEHRGAVF.

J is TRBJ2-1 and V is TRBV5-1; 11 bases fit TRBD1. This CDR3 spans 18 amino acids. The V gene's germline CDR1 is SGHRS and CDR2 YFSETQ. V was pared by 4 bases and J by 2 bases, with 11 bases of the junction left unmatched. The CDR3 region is CASSGPLQGQGAYNEQFF. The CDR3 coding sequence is TGCGCCAGCAGCGGCCCCTTACAGGGACAGGGGGCCTACAATGAGCAGTTCTTC.

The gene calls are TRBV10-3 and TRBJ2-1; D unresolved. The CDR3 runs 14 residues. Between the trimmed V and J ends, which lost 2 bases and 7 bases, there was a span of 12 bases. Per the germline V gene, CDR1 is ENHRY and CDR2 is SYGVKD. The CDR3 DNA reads TGTGCCATCAGTGAGCCAGCCCTAGATAATGAGCAGTTCTTC. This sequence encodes CAISEPALDNEQFF.

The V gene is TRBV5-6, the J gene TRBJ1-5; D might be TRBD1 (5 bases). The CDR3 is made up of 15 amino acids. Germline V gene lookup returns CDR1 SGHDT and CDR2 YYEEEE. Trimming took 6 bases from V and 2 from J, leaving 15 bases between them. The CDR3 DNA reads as TGTGCCAGCATCCTCAGGACATTGTGCAATCAGCCCCAGCATTTT. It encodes CASILRTLCNQPQHF.

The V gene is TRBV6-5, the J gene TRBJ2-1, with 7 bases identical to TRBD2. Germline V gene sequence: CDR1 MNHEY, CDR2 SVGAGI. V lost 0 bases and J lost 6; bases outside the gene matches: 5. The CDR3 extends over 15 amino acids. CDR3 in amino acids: CASSYSGLPSNEQFF. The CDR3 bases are TGTGCCAGCAGTTACTCGGGACTACCAAGCAATGAGCAGTTCTTC.

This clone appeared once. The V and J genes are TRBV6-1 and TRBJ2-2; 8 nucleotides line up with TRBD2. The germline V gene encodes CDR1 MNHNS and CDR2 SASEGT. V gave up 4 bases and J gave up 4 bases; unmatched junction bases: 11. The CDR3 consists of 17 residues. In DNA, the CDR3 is TGTGCCAGCAGTGGTTTACATAGCGGGGTAATCACCGGGGAGCTGTTTTTT. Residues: CASSGLHSGVITGELFF.

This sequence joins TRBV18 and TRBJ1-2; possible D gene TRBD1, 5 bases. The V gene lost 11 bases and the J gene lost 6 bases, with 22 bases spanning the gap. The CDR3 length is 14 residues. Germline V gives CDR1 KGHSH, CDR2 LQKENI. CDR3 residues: CALRPGSQVNGYTF. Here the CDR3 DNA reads TGTGCCCTTCGTCCAGGGTCGCAAGTAAATGGCTACACCTTC.

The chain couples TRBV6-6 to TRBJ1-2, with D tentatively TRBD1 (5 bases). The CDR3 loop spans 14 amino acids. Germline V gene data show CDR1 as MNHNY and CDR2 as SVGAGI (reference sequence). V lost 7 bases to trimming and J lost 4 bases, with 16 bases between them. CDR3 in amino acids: CASTQVRTSYGYTF. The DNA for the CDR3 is TGTGCCAGCACCCAAGTAAGGACAAGCTATGGCTACACCTTC.

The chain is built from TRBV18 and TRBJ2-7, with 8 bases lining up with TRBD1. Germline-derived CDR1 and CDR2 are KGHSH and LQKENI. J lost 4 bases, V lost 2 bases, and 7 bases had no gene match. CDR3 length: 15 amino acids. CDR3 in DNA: TGTGCCAGCTCACCATTGGGACAGGTAAATTACGAGCAGTACTTC. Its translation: CASSPLGQVNYEQYF.

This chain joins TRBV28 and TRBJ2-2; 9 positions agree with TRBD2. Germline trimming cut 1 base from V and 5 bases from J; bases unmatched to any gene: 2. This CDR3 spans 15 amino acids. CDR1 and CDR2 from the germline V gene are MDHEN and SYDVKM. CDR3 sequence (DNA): TGTGCCAGCAGTTTATACCTAGCGGGAACCGGGGAGCTGTTTTTT. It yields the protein CASSLYLAGTGELFF.

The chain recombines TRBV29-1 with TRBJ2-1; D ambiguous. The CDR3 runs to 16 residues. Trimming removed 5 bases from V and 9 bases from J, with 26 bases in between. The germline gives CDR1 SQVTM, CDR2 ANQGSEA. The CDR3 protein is CSVTSLFSLQTFEQFF. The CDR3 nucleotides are TGCAGCGTTACCTCATTGTTTAGCCTTCAGACTTTTGAGCAGTTCTTC.

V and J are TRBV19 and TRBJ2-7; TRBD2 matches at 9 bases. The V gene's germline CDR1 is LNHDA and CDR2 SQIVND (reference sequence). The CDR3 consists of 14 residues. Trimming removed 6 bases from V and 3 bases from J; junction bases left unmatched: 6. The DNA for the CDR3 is TGTGCCAGTAGCCGGACTAGCGTTTACTACGAGCAGTACTTC. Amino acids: CASSRTSVYYEQYF.

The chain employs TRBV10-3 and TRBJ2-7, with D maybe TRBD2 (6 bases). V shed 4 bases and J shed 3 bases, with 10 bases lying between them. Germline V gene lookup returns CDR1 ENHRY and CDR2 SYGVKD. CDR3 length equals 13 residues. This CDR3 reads CAISGLVDYEQYF. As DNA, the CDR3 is TGTGCCATCAGTGGACTAGTTGACTACGAGCAGTACTTC.

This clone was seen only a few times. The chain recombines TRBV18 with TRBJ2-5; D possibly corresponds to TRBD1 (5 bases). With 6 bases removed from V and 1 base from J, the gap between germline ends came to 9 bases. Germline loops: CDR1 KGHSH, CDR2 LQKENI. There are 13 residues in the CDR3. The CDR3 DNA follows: TGTGCCAGCTCGCAGGGTTCCCAAGAGACCCAGTACTTC. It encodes CASSQGSQETQYF. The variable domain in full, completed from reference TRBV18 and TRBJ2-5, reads NAGVMQNPRHLVRRRGQEARLRCSPMKGHSHVYWYRQLPEEGLKFMVYLQKENIIDESGMPKERFSAEFPKEGPSILRIQQVVRGDSAAYFCASSQGSQETQYFGPGTRLLVL.

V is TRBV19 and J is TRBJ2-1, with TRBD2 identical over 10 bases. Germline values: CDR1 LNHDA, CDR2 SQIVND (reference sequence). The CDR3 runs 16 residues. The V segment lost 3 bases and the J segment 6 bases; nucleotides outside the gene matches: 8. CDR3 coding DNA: TGTGCCAGTAGTATTAGTTTCAGCGGGAGGGCCAATGAGCAGTTCTTC. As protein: CASSISFSGRANEQFF.

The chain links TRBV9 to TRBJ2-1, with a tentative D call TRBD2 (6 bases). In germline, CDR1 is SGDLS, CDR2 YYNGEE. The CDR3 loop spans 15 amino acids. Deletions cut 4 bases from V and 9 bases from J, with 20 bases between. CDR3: CASSPGGLVASEQFF. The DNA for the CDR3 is TGTGCCAGCAGCCCAGGAGGGTTAGTGGCAAGTGAGCAGTTCTTC. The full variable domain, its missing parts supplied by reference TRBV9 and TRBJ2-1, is DSGVTQTPKHLITATGQRVTLRCSPRSGDLSVYWYQQSLDQGLQFLIQYYNGEERAKGNILERFSAQQFPDLHSELNLSSLELGDSALYFCASSPGGLVASEQFFGPGTRLTVL.

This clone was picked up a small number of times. The CDR3 DNA follows: TGCGCCAGCAGCCAAGATTTGGGTGGGTGGACTAGCGGCTACGAGCAGTACTTC. It specifies CASSQDLGGWTSGYEQYF. V and J are TRBV4-3 and TRBJ2-7, with 10 nucleotides matching TRBD2. Losses at the gene ends were 0 bases for V and 3 bases for J; bases not matched to a gene: 11. The CDR3 has 18 amino acids. Germline CDR1 is LGHNA and CDR2 is YSLEER.

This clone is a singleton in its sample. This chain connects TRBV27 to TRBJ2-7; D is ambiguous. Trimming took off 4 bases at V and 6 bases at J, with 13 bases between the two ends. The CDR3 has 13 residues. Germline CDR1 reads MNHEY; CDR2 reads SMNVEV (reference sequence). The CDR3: CASSYVKAPEQYF. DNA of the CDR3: TGTGCCAGCAGTTACGTCAAAGCTCCCGAGCAGTACTTC.

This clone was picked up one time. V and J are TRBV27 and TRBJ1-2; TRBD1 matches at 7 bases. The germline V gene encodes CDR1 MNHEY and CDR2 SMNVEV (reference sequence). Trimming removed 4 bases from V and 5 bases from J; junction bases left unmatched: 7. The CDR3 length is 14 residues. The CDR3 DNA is TGTGCCAGCAGTTCCTTGGGACAGAAGTATGGCTACACCTTC. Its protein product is CASSSLGQKYGYTF.

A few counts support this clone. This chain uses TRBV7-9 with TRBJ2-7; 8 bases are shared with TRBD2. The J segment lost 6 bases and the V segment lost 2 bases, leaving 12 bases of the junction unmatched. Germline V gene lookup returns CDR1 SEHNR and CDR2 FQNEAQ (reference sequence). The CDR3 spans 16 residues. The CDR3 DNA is TGTGCCAGCAGCTTATTAGGGACTAGAAATATTCGCGAGCAGTACTTC. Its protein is CASSLLGTRNIREQYF.

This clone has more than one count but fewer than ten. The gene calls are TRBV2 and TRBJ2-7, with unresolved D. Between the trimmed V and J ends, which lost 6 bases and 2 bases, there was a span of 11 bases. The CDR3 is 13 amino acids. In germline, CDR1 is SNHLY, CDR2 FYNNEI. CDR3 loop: CASSSGMTYEQYF. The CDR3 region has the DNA TGTGCCAGCAGCTCGGGTATGACCTACGAGCAGTACTTC.

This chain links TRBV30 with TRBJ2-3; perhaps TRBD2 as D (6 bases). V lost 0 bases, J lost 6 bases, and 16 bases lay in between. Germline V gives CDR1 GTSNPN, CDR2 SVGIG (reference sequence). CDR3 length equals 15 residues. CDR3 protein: CAWSVSGSWMDTQYF. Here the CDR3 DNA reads TGTGCCTGGAGTGTTTCCGGGAGCTGGATGGATACGCAGTATTTT.

The DNA for the CDR3 is TGTGCCAGCAGTTTTTGGCCTAGCGGGAGGGCCGGTGGAGAGACCCAGTACTTC. This codes for CASSFWPSGRAGGETQYF. J is TRBJ2-5 and V is TRBV27; 12 nucleotides align to TRBD2. The germline V gene has CDR1 MNHEY and CDR2 SMNVEV (reference sequence). Trimming at V came to 3 bases and at J to 4 bases, leaving 12 bases not matched to a gene. The CDR3 is made up of 18 amino acids.

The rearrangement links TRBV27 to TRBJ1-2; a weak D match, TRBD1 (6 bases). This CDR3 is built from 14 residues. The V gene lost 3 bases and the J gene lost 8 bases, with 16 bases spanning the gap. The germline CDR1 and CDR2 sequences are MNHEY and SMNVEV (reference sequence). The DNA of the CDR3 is TGTGCCAGCAGTTTTTTGGGCGGGGGGCTCGGCTACACCTTC. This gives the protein CASSFLGGGLGYTF.

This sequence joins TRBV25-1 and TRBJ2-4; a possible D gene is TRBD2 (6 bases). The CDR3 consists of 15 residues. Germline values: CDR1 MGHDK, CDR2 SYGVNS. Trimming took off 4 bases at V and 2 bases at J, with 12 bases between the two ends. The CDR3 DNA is TGTGCCAGCAGTGGGAGCGGGCTACCCAAAAACATTCAGTACTTC. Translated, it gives CASSGSGLPKNIQYF.